One and the same sample provided the 14 T cell receptor beta chains below, sequenced in a study of vaccination effects on CD4 cells after COVID-19. For these receptors, no antigen is known. Sequencing in the ViraFEST assay came after antigen-specific CD4+ T cells had been expanded with viral peptide pools, which were used to stimulate PBMC. Culture lasted roughly eleven days before CD4+ T cell isolation. Everyone in the study got two shots of either the BNT162b2 or mRNA-1273 vaccine. Sequencing used immunoSEQ multiplex PCR; TCRdb keeps in-frame clones, though not all of them. The data show tens of thousands of clones, with less than 80% seen just once and 1% to 1.5% held by the top ten. The sequenced sample was CD4+ T cells from PBMCs cultured with HCoV-229E spike peptides, obtained after COVID-19 vaccination. The receptors were gathered from a human donor who received a COVID-19 vaccine.

This clone was seen only once. The chain has TRBV12-3 or TRBV12-4 and TRBJ2-3; D ambiguous. Trimming stripped 1 base from V and 6 bases from J, with 2 bases between. The CDR3 length is 11 residues. In nucleotides, the CDR3 is TGTGCCAGCAGTTTAGGCGATACGCAGTATTTT. It encodes CASSLGDTQYF.

The chain combines TRBV5-6 with TRBJ1-1; D call uncertain. Per germline, CDR1 SGHDT and CDR2 YYEEEE. Trimming stripped 0 bases from V and 4 bases from J, with 19 bases between. The CDR3 runs to 17 residues. CDR3: CASSLVYSELAGTEAFF. In DNA, the CDR3 is TGTGCCAGCAGCTTGGTGTATTCAGAGTTAGCGGGCACTGAAGCTTTCTTT.

This clone was observed a handful of times. V is TRBV19 and J is TRBJ1-2; 8 positions agree with TRBD1. This CDR3 is 15 amino acids long. The V gene end was trimmed by 4 bases and the J gene end by 3 bases; junction bases not matched to a gene: 7. Per germline, CDR1 LNHDA and CDR2 SQIVND (reference sequence). CDR3 sequence reads: CASSSGQGTDYGYTF. CDR3 nucleotides: TGTGCCAGTAGTAGCGGACAGGGCACCGACTATGGCTACACCTTC.

This clone was found a few times. V and J are TRBV30 and TRBJ2-3, with 10 bases fitting TRBD2. The V segment lost 0 bases and the J segment 2 bases; nucleotides outside the gene matches: 5. The germline V gene has CDR1 GTSNPN and CDR2 SVGIG (reference sequence). This CDR3 has 16 amino acids. CDR3 bases: TGTGCCTGGAGTGTACGGCTAGCGGGGGTCACAGATACGCAGTATTTT. Amino acids: CAWSVRLAGVTDTQYF. Variable domain in full (rest from reference TRBV30 and TRBJ2-3): SQTIHQWPATLVQPVGSPLSLECTVEGTSNPNLYWYRQAAGRGLQLLFYSVGIGQISSEVPQNLSASRPQDRQFILSSKKLLLSDSGFYLCAWSVRLAGVTDTQYFGPGTRLTVL.

The chain carries TRBV4-3 and TRBJ1-3, with D possibly being TRBD1 (5 bases). This CDR3 spans 17 amino acids. Germline CDR1 and CDR2: LGHNA and YSLEER. V dropped 1 base and J dropped 0 bases, with 13 bases sitting between them. The CDR3 here is CASSQGYGGSSGNTIYF. The CDR3 DNA reads as TGCGCCAGCAGCCAAGGTTACGGGGGTAGCTCTGGAAACACCATATATTTT.

The V gene is TRBV5-4, the J gene TRBJ2-3; weak D call: TRBD2 (5 bases). CDR1 SGHNT and CDR2 YYREEE come from the germline V gene (reference sequence). The CDR3 is made up of 14 amino acids. Deletions cut 4 bases from V and 6 bases from J, with 15 bases between. DNA of the CDR3: TGTGCCAGCAGCCCCGGAGGCCTCACGGATACGCAGTATTTT. Encoded protein: CASSPGGLTDTQYF. Drawing the rest from reference TRBV5-4 and TRBJ2-3, the complete variable domain is ETGVTQSPTHLIKTRGQQVTLRCSSQSGHNTVSWYQQALGQGPQFIFQYYREEENGRGNFPPRFSGLQFPNYSSELNVNALELDDSALYLCASSPGGLTDTQYFGPGTRLTVL.

This chain joins TRBV28 and TRBJ1-5; no definite D call. Germline CDR1 reads MDHEN; CDR2 reads SYDVKM. This CDR3 region has 15 residues. The germline V and J ends were trimmed by 3 bases and 0 bases, with 9 bases remaining between them. The CDR3 protein is CASSLADVSNQPQHF. As DNA, the CDR3 is TGTGCCAGCAGTTTGGCAGACGTTAGCAATCAGCCCCAGCATTTT.

The table lists this clone with a few counts. The chain uses TRBV7-8 and TRBJ1-4; maybe TRBD1 (5 bases). The CDR3 has 17 amino acids. V lost 1 base and J lost 7, with 19 bases in between. Germline V gene data show CDR1 as SGHVS and CDR2 as FQNEAQ. CDR3 bases: TGTGCCAGCAGCTTAGGGCCAGGGAAACGGTCGTCTGAAAAACTGTTTTTT. The encoded protein is CASSLGPGKRSSEKLFF.

CDR3 nucleotides: TGCAGCGGGGAGGGAGGACAAGAGACCCAGTACTTC. Translating it yields CSGEGGQETQYF. The rearrangement joins TRBV29-1 to TRBJ2-5; 7 nucleotides agree with TRBD2. V was pared by 7 bases and J by 2 bases, with 4 bases of the junction left unmatched. CDR1 is SQVTM, CDR2 ANQGSEA, per germline. The CDR3 has 12 amino acids.

The DNA of the CDR3 is TGTGCCAGTAGTAGCGGGATCCGCGTCGGCGATGGCTACACCTTC. Protein product: CASSSGIRVGDGYTF. This chain joins TRBV19 and TRBJ1-2; D is undetermined. CDR1 and CDR2 from the germline V gene are LNHDA and SQIVND (reference sequence). The CDR3 loop spans 15 amino acids. The V end was cut by 4 bases, the J end by 6 bases, with 18 bases between.

The chain employs TRBV27 and TRBJ2-5; 14 bases agree with TRBD2. CDR3 size: 16 residues. Trimming at V came to 4 bases and at J to 7 bases, leaving 8 bases not matched to a gene. Germline assignment: CDR1 MNHEY and CDR2 SMNVEV (reference sequence). CDR3 residues: CASSSRLAGGQGTQYF. CDR3 bases: TGTGCCAGCAGTTCCCGACTAGCGGGGGGGCAGGGGACCCAGTACTTC.

The chain combines TRBV3-1 (or the pseudogene TRBV3-2) with TRBJ2-4, with 8 bases fitting TRBD2. The CDR3 contains 14 residues. Germline V gene data show CDR1 as LGHDT and CDR2 as YNNKEL (reference sequence). With V trimmed by 1 base and J by 9 bases, 5 bases remained unmatched. This CDR3 is CASSQVGGEFIQYF. As DNA, the CDR3 is TGTGCCAGCAGCCAAGTCGGGGGGGAGTTCATTCAGTACTTC.

The chain employs TRBV5-1 and TRBJ2-2, with D maybe TRBD2 (6 bases). Between the trimmed V and J ends, which lost 4 bases and 4 bases, there was a span of 11 bases. This CDR3 comprises 14 residues. CDR1 and CDR2 (germline): SGHRS, YFSETQ. The CDR3 bases are TGCGCCAGCAGCCCGGAGGGATTCACCGGGGAGCTGTTTTTT. Translation: CASSPEGFTGELFF.

CDR3 loop: CASSLSGIGEQFF. In nucleotides, the CDR3 is TGTGCCAGCAGCTTATCAGGGATTGGTGAGCAGTTCTTC. The chain couples TRBV11-3 to TRBJ2-1; the D gene is possibly TRBD1 (5 bases). The V and J ends lost 2 bases and 9 bases respectively, with 11 bases between them. CDR1 is SGHNT, CDR2 YENEEA, per germline. The CDR3 totals 13 residues.